Below are 5 T cell receptor beta chains sequenced from a single sample in a study of T-cell memory formation after mild COVID-19. One entry per CDR3 protein results from TCRdb running MiXCR on the 5' RACE reads. Seen here are about 210,000 distinct CDR3 sequences, over 9.5% observed once, and the top ten hold approximately 3%. The material sequenced was PBMCs or a T cell subset sorted from them (not recorded which). The receptors originated from a man younger than 35 who had mild COVID-19 (a few samples of this study predate the infection). Cell type and time point are not known.

This clonotype was observed a few times. This chain joins TRBV20-1 and TRBJ2-7; 7 positions match TRBD2. Germline V lookup: CDR1 DFQATT, CDR2 SNEGSKA (reference sequence). With V trimmed by 3 bases and J by 5 bases, 13 bases remained unmatched. There are 15 residues in the CDR3. CDR3 region: CSARAVGEGFDEQYF. The CDR3 DNA reads TGCAGTGCTAGGGCGGTGGGGGAGGGTTTCGACGAGCAGTACTTC.

The chain is built from TRBV7-8 and TRBJ2-3; D unclear. Trimming removed 1 base from V and 0 bases from J, with 8 bases in between. The CDR3 sequence is 15 residues long. The germline gives CDR1 SGHVS, CDR2 FQNEAQ. The CDR3 loop is CASSLVFWSTDTQYF. The DNA of the CDR3 is TGTGCCAGCAGCTTAGTCTTCTGGAGCACAGATACGCAGTATTTT.

The chain is built from TRBV12-3 or TRBV12-4 and TRBJ1-1; no definite D call. The CDR3 loop spans 12 amino acids. The V gene lost 2 bases and the J gene lost 5 bases, with 6 bases spanning the gap. The CDR3 DNA reads TGTGCCAGCAGTTTAATGATGACTGAAGCTTTCTTT. Residues: CASSLMMTEAFF.

This clonotype was counted a few times. The chain employs TRBV20-1 and TRBJ2-2, with no clear D. Germline V lookup: CDR1 DFQATT, CDR2 SNEGSKA (reference sequence). Trimming took off 8 bases at V and 6 bases at J, with 16 bases between the two ends. The CDR3 loop spans 13 amino acids. The CDR3 region is CSPSSSSSGELFF. The CDR3 DNA follows: TGCAGTCCTTCTAGTTCGTCATCCGGGGAGCTGTTTTTT.

In its sample, this clonotype was seen a few times. CDR3 protein: CASSLVDGGRRAEAFF. DNA for the CDR3: TGCGCCAGCAGCTTGGTTGATGGGGGGCGCAGGGCTGAAGCTTTCTTT. The chain is built from TRBV5-1 and TRBJ1-1, with D possibly matching TRBD1 (6 bases). The germline gives CDR1 SGHRS, CDR2 YFSETQ. V shed 0 bases and J shed 6 bases, with 18 bases lying between them. The CDR3 runs 16 residues.